The 10 T cell receptor beta chains reported below all come from one sample, sequenced in a study of Ad26.COV2.S vaccination and SARS-CoV-2 variants. Only in-frame clones appear in the TCRdb table, and some are missing; sequencing was by immunoSEQ multiplex PCR. Of 350,000 to 500,000 clones listed, 90% were seen once; the top ten hold about 4.4%. Treatment here: some 20 received Ad26.COV2.S at low or high dose, single or two shots; 5 received placebo; per-sample allocation not given. The investigators took samples on day 63 after the first vaccine or placebo injection. The input for sequencing was peripheral blood, taken in a trial of Ad26.COV2.S vaccine versus placebo. The receptors originated from a person between 18 and 65 years old who received the Ad26.COV2.S COVID-19 vaccine or a placebo.

This chain connects TRBV18 to TRBJ2-7; 8 bases agree with TRBD1. Looked up from germline, CDR1 is KGHSH and CDR2 is LQKENI. The CDR3 has 15 amino acids. V shed 3 bases, J shed 1 base, and the junction held 5 bases outside the gene matches. Here the CDR3 reads CASSPKGQGSYEQYF. The CDR3 bases are TGTGCCAGCTCACCGAAAGGACAGGGTTCCTACGAGCAGTACTTC.

The genes are TRBV27 and TRBJ2-3, with TRBD2 matching over 11 bases. Germline CDR1 and CDR2: MNHEY and SMNVEV (reference sequence). The CDR3 contains 15 residues. V lost 3 bases and J lost 8; bases outside the gene matches: 7. In DNA, the CDR3 is TGTGCCAGCAGTTTTCTTACTAGCGGGAGAGGTACGCAGTATTTT. Its protein is CASSFLTSGRGTQYF.

The rearrangement uses TRBV6-2 or TRBV6-3 and TRBJ2-7, with 12 bases matching TRBD2. The J segment lost 5 bases and the V segment lost 5 bases, leaving 7 bases of the junction unmatched. The V gene's germline CDR1 is MNHEY and CDR2 SVGEGT. CDR3 length equals 15 residues. CDR3 region: CASSDRLAGAHEQYF. The CDR3 DNA sequence: TGTGCCAGCAGTGACCGACTAGCGGGAGCCCACGAGCAGTACTTC.

The chain recombines TRBV6-1 with TRBJ2-3; tentative D call: TRBD2 (5 bases). The CDR3 totals 16 residues. CDR1 is MNHNS, CDR2 SASEGT, per germline. The ends were cut back, 3 bases at V and 0 bases at J, with 13 bases in the middle. CDR3 sequence: CASSERLAASTDTQYF. DNA for the CDR3: TGTGCCAGCAGTGAGAGGCTAGCAGCTAGCACAGATACGCAGTATTTT.

The V call is TRBV7-2, the J call TRBJ2-7; D may be TRBD1 or TRBD2 (5 bases each). The V end lost 6 bases, the J end lost 4 bases, and 19 bases lay between the germline ends. CDR1 SGHTA and CDR2 FQGNSA come from the germline V gene. CDR3 length: 15 amino acids. CDR3 in DNA: TGTGCCAGCAGTACAGACGAGGGGCTCAATTACGAGCAGTACTTC. Protein sequence: CASSTDEGLNYEQYF. Full variable domain (rest looked up from reference TRBV7-2 and TRBJ2-7): GAGVSQSPSNKVTEKGKDVELRCDPISGHTALYWYRQSLGQGLEFLIYFQGNSAPDKSGLPSDRFSAERTGGSVSTLTIQRTQQEDSAVYLCASSTDEGLNYEQYFGPGTRLTVT.

As to this clone: Other DNA variants within this sample encode the same CDR3. The chain has TRBV18 and TRBJ2-7; 8 nucleotides match TRBD2. Germline V gives CDR1 KGHSH, CDR2 LQKENI. V dropped 0 bases and J dropped 2; count of bases not matched to a gene: 0. The CDR3 length is 14 residues. CDR3 amino acids: CASSPPSGAYEQYF. CDR3 nucleotide sequence: TGTGCCAGCTCACCACCTAGCGGGGCCTACGAGCAGTACTTC.

The V gene is TRBV27, the J gene TRBJ2-7; D could derive from TRBD1 or TRBD2 (6 bases each). Germline values: CDR1 MNHEY, CDR2 SMNVEV (reference sequence). The CDR3 length is 15 residues. The V end lost 2 bases, the J end lost 4 bases, and 15 bases lay between the germline ends. In DNA, the CDR3 is TGTGCCAGCAGTTTAAGCACAGGGCGGGAATACGAGCAGTACTTC. This gives the protein CASSLSTGREYEQYF.

This chain links TRBV27 with TRBJ2-5; 12 bases map to TRBD1. The V segment lost 7 bases and the J segment 5 bases; nucleotides outside the gene matches: 11. The CDR3 contains 16 residues. Looked up from germline, CDR1 is MNHEY and CDR2 is SMNVEV (reference sequence). The CDR3 spells CASIRTGTGGWETQYF. CDR3 DNA sequence: TGTGCCAGCATTCGCACCGGGACAGGGGGCTGGGAGACCCAGTACTTC.

This chain joins TRBV6-5 and TRBJ1-6; 9 bases line up with TRBD1. Germline values: CDR1 MNHEY, CDR2 SVGAGI. The CDR3 is 14 amino acids. V dropped 5 bases and J dropped 7; count of bases not matched to a gene: 3. The chain's CDR3 is CASSTDRGNSPLHF. The DNA of the CDR3 is TGTGCCAGCAGTACAGACAGGGGGAATTCACCCCTCCACTTT.

The chain links TRBV27 to TRBJ1-1, with D tentatively TRBD1 (6 bases). CDR3 size: 15 residues. The V and J ends lost 0 bases and 5 bases respectively, with 13 bases between them. The germline CDR1 and CDR2 sequences are MNHEY and SMNVEV (reference sequence). In DNA form, the CDR3 reads TGTGCCAGCAGTTTATCGGCCGACAGGTTTACTGAAGCTTTCTTT. Its translation is CASSLSADRFTEAFF.